The clone carrying this TCR beta chain was counted at least ten times. The data were taken from a study of Graves' ophthalmopathy and Graves' hyperthyroidism. Excluded: other autoimmune disease, uncontrolled infection, pregnancy or lactation. Germline V lookup: CDR1 SGHVS, CDR2 FQNEAQ. The CDR3 consists of 16 residues. V lost 5 bases, J lost 8 bases, and 21 bases lay in between. The authors amplified TCR beta CDR3 regions, and they did so from RNA transcripts for repertoire sequencing. Investigators did first-round RT-PCR with HTBI primers, then second-round multiplex PCR. TCRdb re-called the multiplex PCR reads with MiXCR, one entry per CDR3 protein. There are about 700,000 distinct CDR3 sequences in the sample; approximately 40% occur only once, and 40% to 55% lies in the top ten.

The gene calls are TRBV7-8 and TRBJ1-4; tentatively, D is TRBD1 (6 bases). The receptor comes from an adult man with Graves' ophthalmopathy. Sequencing was carried out using peripheral blood. The CDR3 loop is CASSSSGRQGLEKLFF. The CDR3 DNA reads TGTGCCAGCAGCAGTTCGGGACGCCAGGGGCTGGAAAAACTGTTTTTT.